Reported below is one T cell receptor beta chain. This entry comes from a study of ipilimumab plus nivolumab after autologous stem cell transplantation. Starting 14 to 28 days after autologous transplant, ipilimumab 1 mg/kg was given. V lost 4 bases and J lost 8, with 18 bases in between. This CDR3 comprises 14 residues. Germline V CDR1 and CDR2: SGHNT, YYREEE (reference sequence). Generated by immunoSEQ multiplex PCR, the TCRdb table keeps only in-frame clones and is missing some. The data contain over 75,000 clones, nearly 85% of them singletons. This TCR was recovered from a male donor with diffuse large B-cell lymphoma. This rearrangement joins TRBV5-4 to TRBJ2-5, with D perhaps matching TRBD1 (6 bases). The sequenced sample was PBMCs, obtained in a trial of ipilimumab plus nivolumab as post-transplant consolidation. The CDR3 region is CASSLMGRGITQYF. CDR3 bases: TGTGCCAGCAGCCTGATGGGCAGGGGCATTACCCAGTACTTC.